Following are 6 T cell receptor beta chains from one sample sequenced in a study of T-cell reconstitution after alpha-beta-depleted transplantation in children. The TCRbeta library incorporated unique molecular identifiers. TCRdb ran MiXCR on the PCR reads and lists one entry per CDR3 protein. The repertoire holds hundreds of thousands of distinct CDR3 sequences, with roughly 16% as singletons. The sequenced sample was PBMCs, mostly from graft donor cells, obtained 360 days after TCRalphabeta/CD19-depleted stem cell transplant. Source of these receptors: a boy less than two years old who had a stem cell transplant for Wiskott-Aldrich syndrome, so the T cells may come from the graft donor.

The chain recombines TRBV20-1 with TRBJ2-7; D is uncertain. V was cut by 4 bases and J by 3 bases, with 7 bases left in between. Germline lookup yields CDR1 DFQATT and CDR2 SNEGSKA (reference sequence). The CDR3 loop spans 11 amino acids. The CDR3 coding sequence is TGCAGTGCTATGCCTCTCTACGAGCAGTACTTC. Protein product: CSAMPLYEQYF.

This clonotype has only a few counts. This rearrangement joins TRBV29-1 to TRBJ2-4, with D maybe TRBD1 (6 bases). Germline CDR1 SQVTM, CDR2 ANQGSEA. V was clipped by 4 bases and J by 0 bases, with 13 bases between them. The CDR3 runs to 15 residues. The CDR3 DNA follows: TGCAGCGTTGGACAGGACAACCTAGCCAAAAACATTCAGTACTTC. Translating gives CSVGQDNLAKNIQYF. Drawing the rest from reference TRBV29-1 and TRBJ2-4, the complete variable domain is SAVISQKPSRDICQRGTSLTIQCQVDSQVTMMFWYRQQPGQSLTLIATANQGSEATYESGFVIDKFPISRPNLTFSTLTVSNMSPEDSSIYLCSVGQDNLAKNIQYFGAGTRLSVL.

The chain is built from TRBV4-1 and TRBJ2-1; no definite D call. The V end was cut by 0 bases, the J end by 0 bases, with 21 bases between. Germline V lookup: CDR1 MGHRA, CDR2 YSYEKL. The CDR3 loop spans 20 amino acids. CDR3 protein: CASSQEDPPRTFSSYNEQFF. The CDR3 region has the DNA TGCGCCAGCAGCCAAGAGGACCCTCCCAGAACCTTTAGCTCCTACAATGAGCAGTTCTTC.

This clonotype was detected a few times. The chain links TRBV24-1 to TRBJ2-7, with 8 nucleotides matching TRBD1. Germline trimming cut 4 bases from V and 5 bases from J; bases unmatched to any gene: 6. Per the germline V gene, CDR1 is KGHDR and CDR2 is SFDVKD. This CDR3 has 14 amino acids. The CDR3: CATSDRGQSDEQYF. As DNA, the CDR3 is TGTGCCACCAGTGACAGGGGGCAGAGTGACGAGCAGTACTTC.

This clonotype was counted ten times or more. The chain joins TRBV18 to TRBJ2-3; the D gene is possibly TRBD1 (6 bases). The germline V and J ends were trimmed by 6 bases and 6 bases, with 16 bases remaining between them. Looked up from germline, CDR1 is KGHSH and CDR2 is LQKENI. This CDR3 is built from 14 residues. The CDR3 here is CASSGTSSRDTQYF. CDR3 nucleotides: TGTGCCAGCTCCGGGACATCGAGTCGTGATACGCAGTATTTT.

The chain uses TRBV20-1 and TRBJ2-5; D perhaps matches TRBD1 (6 bases). CDR3 length: 14 amino acids. CDR1 is DFQATT, CDR2 SNEGSKA, per germline (reference sequence). The ends were cut back, 2 bases at V and 4 bases at J, with 14 bases in the middle. In nucleotides, the CDR3 is TGCAGTGCTAGACCCGGGACAAAGGGAGAGACCCAGTACTTC. It specifies CSARPGTKGETQYF.